This TCR beta chain was found in a study of blood T cells in healthy people across ages. A remark on this clonotype: As yet, its antigen is unknown.

The authors ran a second PCR of about 7 to 11 cycles using a sample-barcoded 5' primer and a J-beta primer mix. Via MiXCR, TCRdb re-called the 5' RACE reads, giving one row per CDR3 protein. The table shows roughly 1,800,000 distinct CDR3 sequences, with 49% occurring only once. Whole-study results and caveats: With naive T cell percentage, TCR beta diversity showed a strong correlation.

This receptor was obtained from a woman in her thirties or forties in good health. The specimen was blood.

The CDR3: CASSYGDRTVRETQYF. The CDR3 DNA follows: TGTGCCAGCAGTTATGGGGACAGGACTGTTCGGGAGACCCAGTACTTC. V usage is TRBV28 and J usage is TRBJ2-5, with 8 bases fitting TRBD1. The germline V gene encodes CDR1 MDHEN and CDR2 SYDVKM. The CDR3 contains 16 residues. With V trimmed by 4 bases and J by 5 bases, 12 bases remained unmatched.